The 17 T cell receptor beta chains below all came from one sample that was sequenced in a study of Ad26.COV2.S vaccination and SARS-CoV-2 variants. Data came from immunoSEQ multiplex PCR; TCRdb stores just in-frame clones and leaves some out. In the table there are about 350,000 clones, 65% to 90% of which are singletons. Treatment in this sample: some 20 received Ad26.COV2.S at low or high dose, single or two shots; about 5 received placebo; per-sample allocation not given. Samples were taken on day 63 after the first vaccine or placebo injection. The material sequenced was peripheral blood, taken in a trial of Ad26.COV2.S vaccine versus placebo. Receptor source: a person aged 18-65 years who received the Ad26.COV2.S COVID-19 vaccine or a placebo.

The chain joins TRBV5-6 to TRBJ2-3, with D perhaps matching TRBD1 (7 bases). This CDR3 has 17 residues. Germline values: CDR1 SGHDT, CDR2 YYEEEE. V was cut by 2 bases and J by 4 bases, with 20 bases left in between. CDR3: CASSFEGAGRGADTQYF. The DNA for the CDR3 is TGTGCCAGCAGCTTCGAGGGGGCTGGCAGGGGGGCAGATACGCAGTATTTT.

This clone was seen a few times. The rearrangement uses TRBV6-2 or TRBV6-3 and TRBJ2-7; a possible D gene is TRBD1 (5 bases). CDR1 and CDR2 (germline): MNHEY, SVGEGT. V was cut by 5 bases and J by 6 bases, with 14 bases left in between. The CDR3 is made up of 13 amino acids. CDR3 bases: TGTGCCAGCAGTCTAAGATATCAGGGCGAGCAGTACTTC. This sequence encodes CASSLRYQGEQYF.

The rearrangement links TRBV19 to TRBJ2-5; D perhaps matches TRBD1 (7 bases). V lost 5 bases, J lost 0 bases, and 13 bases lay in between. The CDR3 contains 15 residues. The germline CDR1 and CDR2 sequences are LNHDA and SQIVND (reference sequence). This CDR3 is CASSATGRYQETQYF. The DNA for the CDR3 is TGTGCCAGTAGTGCGACAGGGAGGTACCAAGAGACCCAGTACTTC.

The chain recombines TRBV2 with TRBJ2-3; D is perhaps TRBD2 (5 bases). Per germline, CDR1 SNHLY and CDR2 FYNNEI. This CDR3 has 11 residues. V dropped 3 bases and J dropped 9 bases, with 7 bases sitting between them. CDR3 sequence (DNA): TGTGCCAGCAGTGATTGGGAGACGCAGTATTTT. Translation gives CASSDWETQYF.

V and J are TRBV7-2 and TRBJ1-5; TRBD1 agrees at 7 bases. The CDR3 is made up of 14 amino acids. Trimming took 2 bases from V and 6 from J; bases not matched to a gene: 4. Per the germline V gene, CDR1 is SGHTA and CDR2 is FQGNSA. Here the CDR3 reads CASSLRQGGQPQHF. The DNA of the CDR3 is TGTGCCAGCAGCTTAAGACAGGGAGGTCAGCCCCAGCATTTT.

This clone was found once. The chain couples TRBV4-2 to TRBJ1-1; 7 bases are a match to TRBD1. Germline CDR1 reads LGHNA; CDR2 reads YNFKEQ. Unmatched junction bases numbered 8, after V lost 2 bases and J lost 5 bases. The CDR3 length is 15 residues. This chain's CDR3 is CASSQQTGRGTEAFF. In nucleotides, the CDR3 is TGTGCCAGCAGCCAACAGACAGGGAGAGGGACTGAAGCTTTCTTT.

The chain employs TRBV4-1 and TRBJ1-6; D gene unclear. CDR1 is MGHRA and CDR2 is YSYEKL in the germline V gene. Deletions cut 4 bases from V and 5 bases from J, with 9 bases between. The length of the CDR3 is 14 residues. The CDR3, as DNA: TGCGCCAGCAGCCTCTCACGGGATAATTCACCCCTCCACTTT. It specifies CASSLSRDNSPLHF.

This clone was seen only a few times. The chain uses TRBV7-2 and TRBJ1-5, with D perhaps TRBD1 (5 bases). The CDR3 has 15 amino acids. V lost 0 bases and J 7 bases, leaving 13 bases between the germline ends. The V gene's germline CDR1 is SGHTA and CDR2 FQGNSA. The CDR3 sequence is CASSLAGGVRQPQHF. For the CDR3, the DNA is TGTGCCAGCAGCTTAGCGGGAGGGGTCCGGCAGCCCCAGCATTTT. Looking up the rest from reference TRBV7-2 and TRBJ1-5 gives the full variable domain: GAGVSQSPSNKVTEKGKDVELRCDPISGHTALYWYRQSLGQGLEFLIYFQGNSAPDKSGLPSDRFSAERTGGSVSTLTIQRTQQEDSAVYLCASSLAGGVRQPQHFGDGTRLSIL.

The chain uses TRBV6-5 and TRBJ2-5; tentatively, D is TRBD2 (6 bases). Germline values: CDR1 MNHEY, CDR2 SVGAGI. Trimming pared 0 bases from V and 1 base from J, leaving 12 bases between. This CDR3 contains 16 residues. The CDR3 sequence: CASSYSERVLQETQYF. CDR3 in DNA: TGTGCCAGCAGTTACTCGGAGCGGGTCCTCCAAGAGACCCAGTACTTC.

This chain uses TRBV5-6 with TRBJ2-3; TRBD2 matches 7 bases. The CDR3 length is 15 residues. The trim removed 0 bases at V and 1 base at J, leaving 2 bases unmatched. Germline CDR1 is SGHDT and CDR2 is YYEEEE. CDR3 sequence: CASSLDLAGTDTQYF. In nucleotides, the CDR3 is TGTGCCAGCAGCTTGGACCTAGCGGGCACAGATACGCAGTATTTT.

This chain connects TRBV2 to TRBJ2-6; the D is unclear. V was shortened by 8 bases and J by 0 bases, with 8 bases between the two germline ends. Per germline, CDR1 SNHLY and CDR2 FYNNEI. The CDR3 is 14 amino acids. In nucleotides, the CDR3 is TGTGCCAGCGGTCCGCGCTCTGGGGCCAACGTCCTGACTTTC. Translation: CASGPRSGANVLTF.

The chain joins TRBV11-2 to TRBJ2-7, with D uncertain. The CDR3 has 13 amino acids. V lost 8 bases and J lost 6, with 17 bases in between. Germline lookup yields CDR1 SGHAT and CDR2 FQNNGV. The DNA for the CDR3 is TGTGCCAGCCCAATCCTTTTGCGGTGCGAGCAGTACTTC. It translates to CASPILLRCEQYF.

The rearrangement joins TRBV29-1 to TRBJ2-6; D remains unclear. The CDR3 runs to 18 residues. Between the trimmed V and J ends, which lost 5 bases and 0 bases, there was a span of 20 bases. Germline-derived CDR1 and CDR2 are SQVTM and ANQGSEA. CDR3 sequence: CSVQFVSNGDSGANVLTF. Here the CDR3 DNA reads TGCAGCGTTCAGTTCGTCTCCAACGGCGACTCTGGGGCCAACGTCCTGACTTTC. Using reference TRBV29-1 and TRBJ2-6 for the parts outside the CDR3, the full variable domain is SAVISQKPSRDICQRGTSLTIQCQVDSQVTMMFWYRQQPGQSLTLIATANQGSEATYESGFVIDKFPISRPNLTFSTLTVSNMSPEDSSIYLCSVQFVSNGDSGANVLTFGAGSRLTVL.

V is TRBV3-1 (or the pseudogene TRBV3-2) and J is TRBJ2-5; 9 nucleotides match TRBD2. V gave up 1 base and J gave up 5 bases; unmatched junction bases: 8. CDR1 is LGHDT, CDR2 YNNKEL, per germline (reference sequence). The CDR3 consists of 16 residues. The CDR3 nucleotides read TGTGCCAGCAGCCAAGTTACGCGGGGGGGCGCGGAGACCCAGTACTTC. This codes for CASSQVTRGGAETQYF.

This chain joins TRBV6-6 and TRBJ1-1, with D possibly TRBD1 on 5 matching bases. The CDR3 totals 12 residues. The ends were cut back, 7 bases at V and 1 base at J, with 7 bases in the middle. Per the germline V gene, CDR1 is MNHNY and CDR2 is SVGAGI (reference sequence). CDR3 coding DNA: TGTGCCAGCACAAGGGGGAACACTGAAGCTTTCTTT. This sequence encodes CASTRGNTEAFF.

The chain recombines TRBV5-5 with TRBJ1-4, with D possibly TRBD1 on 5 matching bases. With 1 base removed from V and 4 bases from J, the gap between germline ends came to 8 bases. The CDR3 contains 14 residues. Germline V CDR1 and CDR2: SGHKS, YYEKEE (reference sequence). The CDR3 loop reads CASSLFGGNEKLFF. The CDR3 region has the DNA TGTGCCAGCAGCTTGTTTGGGGGTAATGAAAAACTGTTTTTT.

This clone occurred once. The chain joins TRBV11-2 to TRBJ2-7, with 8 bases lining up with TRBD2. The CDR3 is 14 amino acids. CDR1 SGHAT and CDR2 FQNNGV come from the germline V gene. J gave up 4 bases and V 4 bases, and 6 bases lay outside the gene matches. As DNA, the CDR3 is TGTGCCAGCAGCTCAGCGGGGGCGATGTACGAGCAGTACTTC. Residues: CASSSAGAMYEQYF.